The 28 T cell receptor beta chains in this list originate from one sample, sequenced in a study of PD-1 blockade in mismatch repair-deficient tumors. Method: immunoSEQ multiplex PCR; TCRdb's copy keeps in-frame clones and lacks some. Among approximately 100,000 clones listed, 70% to 85% were seen once. Specimen: peripheral blood, collected roughly 36 weeks after starting pembrolizumab. All receptors derive from an adult with mismatch repair-deficient cancer.

The sample holds a few counts of this clone. V is TRBV27 and J is TRBJ2-1; unclear D gene. CDR1 and CDR2 (germline): MNHEY, SMNVEV (reference sequence). V was clipped by 0 bases and J by 2 bases, with 2 bases between them. The CDR3 is 13 amino acids. DNA for the CDR3: TGTGCCAGCAGTTTATCGACCTACAATGAGCAGTTCTTC. This translates into CASSLSTYNEQFF.

V usage is TRBV18 and J usage is TRBJ2-7; TRBD2 matches at 14 bases. V lost 3 bases to trimming and J lost 4 bases; unmatched junction nucleotides: 5. CDR1 is KGHSH and CDR2 is LQKENI in the germline V gene. CDR3 size: 16 residues. The DNA for the CDR3 is TGTGCCAGCTCACCGGGACTAGCGGGAGTGTCTTACGAGCAGTACTTC. Protein sequence: CASSPGLAGVSYEQYF. The variable domain in full, completed from reference TRBV18 and TRBJ2-7, reads NAGVMQNPRHLVRRRGQEARLRCSPMKGHSHVYWYRQLPEEGLKFMVYLQKENIIDESGMPKERFSAEFPKEGPSILRIQQVVRGDSAAYFCASSPGLAGVSYEQYFGPGTRLTVT.

The V gene is TRBV9, the J gene TRBJ2-1; TRBD2 matches at 11 bases. CDR1 and CDR2 from the germline V gene are SGDLS and YYNGEE. Losses at the gene ends were 0 bases for V and 7 bases for J; bases not matched to a gene: 6. CDR3 length: 16 residues. For the CDR3, the DNA is TGTGCCAGCAGCGTAGAACTAGCGGGAGTAGAAAATGAGCAGTTCTTC. It codes for CASSVELAGVENEQFF.

The V and J genes are TRBV7-3 and TRBJ1-5; D not resolved. This CDR3 region has 13 residues. Germline V gene data show CDR1 as SGHTA and CDR2 as FQGTGA. Trimming took 2 bases from V and 6 from J, leaving 8 bases between them. The DNA for the CDR3 is TGTGCCAGCAGCTTACGCAAAGGTCAGCCCCAGCATTTT. Its protein is CASSLRKGQPQHF.

The chain couples TRBV7-8 to TRBJ2-7; a possible D gene is TRBD2 (5 bases). V was trimmed by 5 bases and J by 2 bases, leaving 19 bases between them. The CDR3 has 16 residues. Germline loops: CDR1 SGHVS, CDR2 FQNEAQ. The CDR3: CASSGTTSGTTYEQYF. Written as DNA, the CDR3 is TGTGCCAGCAGCGGAACGACAAGCGGAACCACCTACGAGCAGTACTTC.

The chain uses TRBV4-1 and TRBJ2-7, with TRBD2 identical over 8 bases. V shed 0 bases and J 6 bases; nucleotides not matched to a gene: 7. The CDR3 is 15 amino acids. The V gene's germline CDR1 is MGHRA and CDR2 YSYEKL. The chain's CDR3 is CASSQELAVVGEQYF. DNA for the CDR3: TGCGCCAGCAGCCAAGAACTAGCGGTGGTGGGCGAGCAGTACTTC.

This clone has a handful of counts. The V gene is TRBV6-5, the J gene TRBJ2-7; 11 bases fit TRBD1. The CDR3 extends over 16 amino acids. Germline V gene sequence: CDR1 MNHEY, CDR2 SVGAGI. V lost 0 bases to trimming and J lost 8 bases; unmatched junction nucleotides: 9. CDR3 in DNA: TGTGCCAGCAGTTACTCCAGGACAGGGGGCTTGGTGAAGCAGTACTTC. Translation: CASSYSRTGGLVKQYF.

The J gene is TRBJ2-7, the V gene TRBV6-6, with 14 positions matching TRBD2. Trimming took 7 bases from V and 3 from J; bases not matched to a gene: 5. Germline CDR1 MNHNY, CDR2 SVGAGI (reference sequence). This CDR3 region has 15 residues. CDR3 residues: CASIKGTSGSYEQYF. CDR3 bases: TGTGCCAGCATCAAAGGGACTAGCGGGAGCTACGAGCAGTACTTC.

This clone has more than one count but fewer than ten. The chain joins TRBV10-3 to TRBJ1-2, with 7 bases that match TRBD1. This CDR3 region has 15 residues. CDR1 and CDR2 from the germline V gene are ENHRY and SYGVKD. J was trimmed by 6 bases and V by 3 bases; bases with no gene match: 10. The CDR3 DNA is TGTGCCATCAGTGAAGCCTCGACAGGGTCCGATGGCTACACCTTC. Protein sequence: CAISEASTGSDGYTF.

The J gene is TRBJ2-1, the V gene TRBV7-2, with D uncertain. V was clipped by 5 bases and J by 7 bases, with 15 bases between them. Germline V lookup: CDR1 SGHTA, CDR2 FQGNSA. This CDR3 has 14 amino acids. The CDR3 nucleotides are TGTGCCAGCAGCGCGGCTAGAATTGGAAATGAGCAGTTCTTC. Amino acid sequence: CASSAARIGNEQFF.

This clone turned up a few times. V gene TRBV19 combines with J gene TRBJ1-2; D possibly corresponds to TRBD1 (5 bases). This CDR3 has 12 amino acids. Trimming cost V 4 bases and J 4 bases, with 7 bases left between them. In germline, CDR1 is LNHDA, CDR2 SQIVND (reference sequence). The CDR3 region is CASSRDGYGYTF. CDR3 DNA: TGTGCCAGTAGTAGGGACGGCTATGGCTACACCTTC. Full variable domain (missing parts from reference TRBV19 and TRBJ1-2): DGGITQSPKYLFRKEGQNVTLSCEQNLNHDAMYWYRQDPGQGLRLIYYSQIVNDFQKGDIAEGYSVSREKKESFPLTVTSAQKNPTAFYLCASSRDGYGYTFGSGTRLTVV.

This clone has only one observation. The chain recombines TRBV4-1 with TRBJ1-1, with D possibly matching TRBD1 (5 bases). V lost 1 base, J lost 7 bases, and 10 bases lay in between. The CDR3 contains 13 residues. Germline V gene data show CDR1 as MGHRA and CDR2 as YSYEKL. CDR3 residues: CASSQGRGYEAFF. CDR3 nucleotides: TGCGCCAGCAGCCAAGGAAGGGGATATGAAGCTTTCTTT.

V gene TRBV29-1 combines with J gene TRBJ2-7, with D possibly TRBD1 on 6 matching bases. The germline CDR1 and CDR2 sequences are SQVTM and ANQGSEA. With 4 bases removed from V and 3 bases from J, the gap between germline ends came to 10 bases. The CDR3 extends over 12 amino acids. The CDR3 is CSVAQGGYEQYF. The CDR3 nucleotides are TGCAGCGTTGCACAGGGTGGCTACGAGCAGTACTTC.

J is TRBJ1-4 and V is TRBV5-5; D unresolved. The CDR3 sequence is 16 residues long. The V end lost 0 bases, the J end lost 0 bases, and 9 bases lay between the germline ends. Germline CDR1 reads SGHKS; CDR2 reads YYEKEE (reference sequence). CDR3: CASSLGPRTTNEKLFF. Written as DNA, the CDR3 is TGTGCCAGCAGCTTGGGCCCCCGAACAACTAATGAAAAACTGTTTTTT.

The V and J genes are TRBV27 and TRBJ1-1, with D possibly TRBD1 on 6 matching bases. This CDR3 comprises 17 residues. V dropped 5 bases and J dropped 10 bases, with 29 bases sitting between them. Germline lookup yields CDR1 MNHEY and CDR2 SMNVEV (reference sequence). The CDR3 is CASSDNFFRDTVPRAFF. The CDR3 DNA reads TGTGCCAGCAGTGACAACTTTTTCCGGGACACCGTCCCTAGAGCTTTCTTT.

V is TRBV11-3 and J is TRBJ2-5, with 8 bases aligning to TRBD2. Germline V gives CDR1 SGHNT, CDR2 YENEEA. Trimming at V came to 6 bases and at J to 5 bases, leaving 8 bases not matched to a gene. The CDR3 has 14 residues. The CDR3 DNA reads TGTGCCAGCAGTCCGGGACTAGGGGTGGAGACCCAGTACTTC. This codes for CASSPGLGVETQYF. The variable domain in full, with the rest retrieved from reference TRBV11-3 and TRBJ2-5, is EAGVVQSPRYKIIEKKQPVAFWCNPISGHNTLYWYLQNLGQGPELLIRYENEEAVDDSQLPKDRFSAERLKGVDSTLKIQPAELGDSAVYLCASSPGLGVETQYFGPGTRLLVL.

A remark on this clone: This CDR3 is also generated by other DNA sequences in the sample. This chain connects TRBV5-1 to TRBJ1-1, with TRBD1 as a possible D gene (6 bases). Trimming pared 5 bases from V and 1 base from J, leaving 9 bases between. Looked up from germline, CDR1 is SGHRS and CDR2 is YFSETQ. CDR3 length: 13 residues. CDR3 in amino acids: CASSSQGNTEAFF. In DNA, the CDR3 is TGCGCCAGCAGTTCACAGGGGAACACTGAAGCTTTCTTT.

On this clone itself: Other DNA sequences of this sample code for an identical CDR3. The V and J genes are TRBV4-1 and TRBJ2-1; unclear D gene. CDR1 and CDR2 (germline): MGHRA, YSYEKL. Trimming left V 0 bases short and J 4 bases short, with 4 bases between. The CDR3 runs 13 residues. The CDR3 sequence is CASSQDPYNEQFF. The CDR3 coding sequence is TGCGCCAGCAGCCAAGATCCTTACAATGAGCAGTTCTTC.

The chain recombines TRBV18 with TRBJ2-1, with a possible D match to TRBD1 (5 bases). Per the germline V gene, CDR1 is KGHSH and CDR2 is LQKENI. Trimming took off 0 bases at V and 5 bases at J, with 5 bases between the two ends. CDR3 size: 13 residues. DNA for the CDR3: TGTGCCAGCTCACCACCGGGGCACAATGAGCAGTTCTTC. It is translated as CASSPPGHNEQFF.

CDR3 region: CASPRGGDRGSTNEKLFF. In DNA form, the CDR3 reads TGTGCCAGCCCTCGGGGGGGGGACAGGGGTTCAACTAATGAAAAACTGTTTTTT. The chain recombines TRBV27 with TRBJ1-4, with 10 bases aligning to TRBD1. The CDR3 covers 18 residues. The germline V gene encodes CDR1 MNHEY and CDR2 SMNVEV (reference sequence). The J segment lost 0 bases and the V segment lost 8 bases, leaving 12 bases of the junction unmatched.

The CDR3 reads CASSPPEFANTGELFF. In DNA, the CDR3 is TGTGCCAGCTCACCACCGGAGTTTGCTAACACCGGGGAGCTGTTTTTT. V and J are TRBV18 and TRBJ2-2, with D uncertain. The germline V gene encodes CDR1 KGHSH and CDR2 LQKENI. The CDR3 consists of 16 residues. The V end lost 0 bases, the J end lost 2 bases, and 10 bases lay between the germline ends.

The rearrangement uses TRBV6-5 and TRBJ1-1, with D maybe TRBD1 (5 bases). Trimming left V 0 bases short and J 3 bases short, with 8 bases between. CDR3 length: 14 residues. In germline, CDR1 is MNHEY, CDR2 SVGAGI. CDR3: CASSYSGRDTEAFF. The CDR3 region has the DNA TGTGCCAGCAGTTACTCCGGCAGGGACACTGAAGCTTTCTTT.

The chain employs TRBV10-3 and TRBJ1-2; D is unclear. The length of the CDR3 is 15 residues. Per the germline V gene, CDR1 is ENHRY and CDR2 is SYGVKD. Trimming pared 0 bases from V and 2 bases from J, leaving 10 bases between. CDR3 sequence: CAISESREANYGYTF. The CDR3, as DNA: TGTGCCATCAGTGAGTCCCGGGAAGCGAACTATGGCTACACCTTC.

The CDR3 sequence is CASSLDAGGFNNEQFF. Written as DNA, the CDR3 is TGTGCCAGCAGCTTAGATGCAGGGGGCTTTAACAATGAGCAGTTCTTC. The chain has TRBV7-9 and TRBJ2-1; 8 bases map to TRBD1. This CDR3 is built from 16 residues. Germline assignment: CDR1 SEHNR and CDR2 FQNEAQ (reference sequence). J was trimmed by 5 bases and V by 1 base; bases with no gene match: 7.

This sequence joins TRBV27 and TRBJ2-1, with 8 positions matching TRBD1. Germline trimming cut 6 bases from V and 4 bases from J; bases unmatched to any gene: 8. The germline V gene encodes CDR1 MNHEY and CDR2 SMNVEV (reference sequence). This CDR3 comprises 15 residues. The CDR3, as DNA: TGTGCCAGCAGACTTACAGGGGGATGGTACAATGAGCAGTTCTTC. As protein: CASRLTGGWYNEQFF.

The V call is TRBV5-1, the J call TRBJ2-7, with TRBD2 matching over 7 bases. This CDR3 region has 15 residues. Germline lookup yields CDR1 SGHRS and CDR2 YFSETQ. After removal of 4 bases from V and 12 bases from J, the junction contained 19 bases not matched to a gene. CDR3 sequence: CASSPVGGTAVVGYF. The DNA for the CDR3 is TGCGCCAGCAGCCCGGTCGGGGGGACCGCGGTTGTTGGGTACTTC.

The rearrangement joins TRBV7-6 to TRBJ1-2; perhaps TRBD1 as D (6 bases). Germline V CDR1 and CDR2: SGHVS, FNYEAQ. There are 10 residues in the CDR3. V was clipped by 5 bases and J by 13 bases, with 11 bases between them. Written as DNA, the CDR3 is TGTGCCAGCAGCCTTGGGACATCCACCTTC. Residues: CASSLGTSTF. Based on the CDR3 plus reference TRBV7-6 and TRBJ1-2, the full variable domain is GAGVSQSPRYKVTKRGQDVALRCDPISGHVSLYWYRQALGQGPEFLTYFNYEAQQDKSGLPNDRFSAERPEGSISTLTIQRTEQRDSAMYRCASSLGTSTFGSGTRLTVV.

This chain links TRBV5-1 with TRBJ1-4; a possible D gene is TRBD1 (5 bases). V shed 4 bases and J shed 5 bases, with 15 bases lying between them. Germline V gene sequence: CDR1 SGHRS, CDR2 YFSETQ. This CDR3 has 15 residues. The CDR3 region has the DNA TGCGCCAGCAGCGACTCTTGGGGGGGAAATGAAAAACTGTTTTTT. This translates into CASSDSWGGNEKLFF.